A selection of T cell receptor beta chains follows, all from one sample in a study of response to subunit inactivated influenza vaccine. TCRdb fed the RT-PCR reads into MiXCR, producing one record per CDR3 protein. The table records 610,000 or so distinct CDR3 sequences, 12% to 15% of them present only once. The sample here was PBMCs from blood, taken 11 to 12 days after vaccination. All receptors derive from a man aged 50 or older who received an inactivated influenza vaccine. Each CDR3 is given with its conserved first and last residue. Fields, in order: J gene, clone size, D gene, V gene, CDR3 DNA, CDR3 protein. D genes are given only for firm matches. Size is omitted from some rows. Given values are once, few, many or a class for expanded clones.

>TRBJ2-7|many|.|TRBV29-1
TGCAGCGTTGAGGGGAGATCAGACGAGCAGTACTTC
CSVEGRSDEQYF
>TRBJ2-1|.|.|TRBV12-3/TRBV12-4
TGTGCCAGCAGCCTAAGCCCCGGCCCCGGGGTCTTC
CASSLSPGPGVF
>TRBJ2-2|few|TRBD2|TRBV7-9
TGTGCCAGCAGCCGCCTCGTGAGCGGGAGTCCCGGGGAGCTGTTTTTT
CASSRLVSGSPGELFF
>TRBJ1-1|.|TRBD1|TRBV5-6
TGTGCCAGCAGCTTGAATAGGGGGCCAAGGAAGGCTTTCTTT
CASSLNRGPRKAFF
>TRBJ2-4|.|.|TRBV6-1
TGTGCCAGCAGCTCCCCCCCGCGAAAAAACATTCAGTACTTC
CASSSPPRKNIQYF
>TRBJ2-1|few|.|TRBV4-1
TGCGCCAGCAGCCAAGGGCTACAACGGGGCAATGAGCAGTTCTTC
CASSQGLQRGNEQFF
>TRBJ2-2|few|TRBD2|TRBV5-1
TGCGCCAGCAGCTTGGCCAGTAGCGGGGCTAACACCGGGGAGCTGTTTTTT
CASSLASSGANTGELFF
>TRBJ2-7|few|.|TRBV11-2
TGTGCCAGCAGCTTTACCCACGAGCAGTACTTC
CASSFTHEQYF
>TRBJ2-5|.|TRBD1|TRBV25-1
TGTGCCAGCAGTACCCCGACAGGGTACCAAGAGACCCAGTACTTC
CASSTPTGYQETQYF
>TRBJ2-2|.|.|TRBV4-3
TGCGCCAGCAGCCCAGGGGAAGCGGGGGAGCTGTTTTTT
CASSPGEAGELFF
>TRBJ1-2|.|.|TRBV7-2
TGTGCCAGCAGCCGGTACAGGGAAGGCTATGGCTACACCTTC
CASSRYREGYGYTF
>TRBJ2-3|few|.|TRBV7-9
TGTGCCAGCAGCTTAGATTTCGCAGATACGCAGTATTTT
CASSLDFADTQYF
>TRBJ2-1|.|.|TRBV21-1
TGTGCCAGCAGCCAAGAGGGGTTTAGTCTGGCCACCTACAATGAGCAGTTCTTC
CASSQEGFSLATYNEQFF
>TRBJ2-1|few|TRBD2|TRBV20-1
TGCAGTGCTAGCGGGAGGGCCTTAAACAATGAGCAGTTCTTC
CSASGRALNNEQFF
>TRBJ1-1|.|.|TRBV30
TGTGCCTGGAGTAGGGGCCAGGGGAACACTGAAGCTTTCTTT
CAWSRGQGNTEAFF
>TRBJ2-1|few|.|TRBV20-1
TGCAGTGCTAGAAGGGGCGCAGGGGACAATGAGCAGTTCTTC
CSARRGAGDNEQFF
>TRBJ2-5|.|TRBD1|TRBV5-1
TGCGCCAGCAGCTTAGGCTACAGGGGCCAAGAGACCCAGTACTTC
CASSLGYRGQETQYF
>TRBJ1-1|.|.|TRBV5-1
TGCGCCAGCAGGGACGGACAACTAAAACACACTGAAGCTTTCTTT
CASRDGQLKHTEAFF
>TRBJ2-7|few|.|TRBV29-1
TGCAGCGTTTCCCGGGACCGTGCCTACGAGCAGTACTTC
CSVSRDRAYEQYF
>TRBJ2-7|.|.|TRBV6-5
TGTGCCAGCAGGGGACTCTCTTACGAGCAGTACTTC
CASRGLSYEQYF